This T cell receptor beta chain stems from a study of T cell repertoires in cytomegalovirus infection. With 0 bases removed from V and 2 bases from J, the gap between germline ends came to 8 bases. CDR3 size: 14 residues. Germline CDR1 LGHNA, CDR2 YSLEER. TCRdb processed the reads anew with MiXCR; each CDR3 protein has one entry. The sample contains approximately 250,000 distinct CDR3 sequences, around 6.4% of which appear only once. Study-wide findings and caveats: Of the TCR beta families, the public ones yielded a cumulative frequency that identified carriers of CMV plus the relevant HLA.

This clonotype occurred a few times. Its antigen remains unknown. The chain combines TRBV4-3 with TRBJ2-7, with TRBD2 as a possible D gene (6 bases). The specimen was PBMCs. This receptor was taken from a human donor in good health (CMV status not recorded). Some clones in this sample may be carry-over from other donors' samples. CDR3 in DNA: TGCGCCAGCAGCCAAGACGGAGGGCCCTACGAGCAGTACTTC. Its translation: CASSQDGGPYEQYF.